A single sample gave rise to the 25 T cell receptor beta chains below, sequenced in a study of T cells after yellow fever vaccination. TCRdb ran MiXCR on the 5' RACE reads and lists one entry per CDR3 protein. Of 200,000 to 300,000 distinct CDR3 sequences listed, 13% were seen once; the top ten hold 0.4% to 0.55%. The sample was CD4+ T cells sorted from PBMCs, taken 45 days after the yellow fever booster vaccination. The receptors stem from a man aged 30-40 years who received the YFV17D yellow fever vaccine.

J is TRBJ2-7 and V is TRBV19; D possibly corresponds to TRBD1 (5 bases). Germline CDR1 reads LNHDA; CDR2 reads SQIVND (reference sequence). The CDR3 totals 14 residues. Trimming shortened V by 4 bases and J by 2 bases, and 12 bases separated the two germline ends. The CDR3 protein is CASSRGQDTYEQYF. The CDR3 nucleotides read TGTGCCAGTAGTAGGGGCCAGGACACCTACGAGCAGTACTTC.

V gene TRBV5-1 combines with J gene TRBJ1-5, with a weak D call TRBD1 (6 bases). V was cut by 5 bases and J by 11 bases, with 17 bases left in between. Germline V gene sequence: CDR1 SGHRS, CDR2 YFSETQ. The CDR3 spans 13 residues. The CDR3 DNA reads as TGCGCCAGCAGGTTCGAGGGGGAGGCGGCCCAGCATTTT. It codes for CASRFEGEAAQHF. Full variable domain (outside the CDR3, taken from reference TRBV5-1 and TRBJ1-5): KAGVTQTPRYLIKTRGQQVTLSCSPISGHRSVSWYQQTPGQGLQFLFEYFSETQRNKGNFPGRFSGRQFSNSRSEMNVSTLELGDSALYLCASRFEGEAAQHFGDGTRLSIL.

This clonotype has just a few counts. The chain uses TRBV5-6 and TRBJ2-1, with D perhaps matching TRBD2 (6 bases). The CDR3 is made up of 15 amino acids. The ends were cut back, 1 base at V and 3 bases at J, with 11 bases in the middle. Germline lookup yields CDR1 SGHDT and CDR2 YYEEEE. CDR3 DNA: TGTGCCAGCAGCTTGCGGGCGGGATACTACAATGAGCAGTTCTTC. Its translation: CASSLRAGYYNEQFF.

This clonotype was seen only a few times. The rearrangement uses TRBV10-3 and TRBJ2-3; D gene ambiguous. Germline V lookup: CDR1 ENHRY, CDR2 SYGVKD. V dropped 6 bases and J dropped 2 bases, with 3 bases sitting between them. The CDR3 totals 11 residues. As DNA, the CDR3 is TGTGCCATCAGGCACACAGATACGCAGTATTTT. Encoded protein: CAIRHTDTQYF.

V and J are TRBV7-8 and TRBJ2-5; 7 bases map to TRBD2. CDR3 size: 14 residues. Looked up from germline, CDR1 is SGHVS and CDR2 is FQNEAQ. After removal of 5 bases from V and 1 base from J, the junction contained 4 bases not matched to a gene. CDR3 amino acids: CASSRGTTQETQYF. For the CDR3, the DNA is TGTGCCAGCAGCCGCGGGACTACCCAAGAGACCCAGTACTTC.

This sequence joins TRBV30 and TRBJ1-3; TRBD1 might be the D (6 bases). Germline V CDR1 and CDR2: GTSNPN, SVGIG (reference sequence). Trimming took 1 base from V and 8 from J, leaving 9 bases between them. This CDR3 is built from 12 residues. The CDR3 region has the DNA TGTGCCTGGAGTGAGGCAGGGGACACCATATATTTT. Its protein product is CAWSEAGDTIYF. Drawing the rest from reference TRBV30 and TRBJ1-3, the complete variable domain is SQTIHQWPATLVQPVGSPLSLECTVEGTSNPNLYWYRQAAGRGLQLLFYSVGIGQISSEVPQNLSASRPQDRQFILSSKKLLLSDSGFYLCAWSEAGDTIYFGEGSWLTVV.

V and J are TRBV7-8 and TRBJ2-5, with D possibly matching TRBD1 (6 bases). Trimming stripped 1 base from V and 2 bases from J, with 8 bases between. Germline V gene lookup returns CDR1 SGHVS and CDR2 FQNEAQ. The CDR3 covers 14 residues. CDR3 nucleotide sequence: TGTGCCAGCAGCTTAGACGGGACACAAGAGACCCAGTACTTC. Translated, it gives CASSLDGTQETQYF.

This clonotype was detected a few times. The chain carries TRBV19 and TRBJ2-4, with a tentative D call TRBD2 (5 bases). The germline gives CDR1 LNHDA, CDR2 SQIVND (reference sequence). V was pared by 1 base and J by 3 bases, with 10 bases between. The CDR3 has 15 residues. The CDR3, as DNA: TGTGCCAGTAGTATAGTGGGCCGGGGCAAAAACATTCAGTACTTC. The encoded protein is CASSIVGRGKNIQYF.

Turning to this clonotype: The junction and the germline gene differ at one end; a read error may be behind it. The chain links TRBV7-6 to TRBJ1-3, with 9 bases lining up with TRBD1. The germline V gene encodes CDR1 SGHVS and CDR2 FNYEAQ. The CDR3 is 16 amino acids. For the CDR3, the DNA is TGTGCCATCAGCTTAGTGATGACAGGGGGAGGAAACACCATATATTTT. This translates into CAISLVMTGGGNTIYF. The entire variable domain, with the rest obtained from reference TRBV7-6 and TRBJ1-3, is as follows: GAGVSQSPRYKVTKRGQDVALRCDPISGHVSLYWYRQALGQGPEFLTYFNYEAQQDKSGLPNDRFSAERPEGSISTLTIQRTEQRDSAMYRCAISLVMTGGGNTIYFGEGSWLTVV.

The V call is TRBV12-3 or TRBV12-4, the J call TRBJ2-7; 11 bases align to TRBD1. This CDR3 has 15 amino acids. V shed 4 bases, J shed 6 bases, and the junction held 8 bases outside the gene matches. The CDR3 sequence is CASSSTGTGGSEQYF. The CDR3 DNA is TGTGCCAGCAGTTCAACCGGGACAGGGGGTTCCGAGCAGTACTTC.

The rearrangement uses TRBV27 and TRBJ2-1, with 9 positions matching TRBD2. With V trimmed by 6 bases and J by 8 bases, 11 bases remained unmatched. Per germline, CDR1 MNHEY and CDR2 SMNVEV (reference sequence). There are 15 residues in the CDR3. The CDR3 DNA reads TGTGCCAGCAGCAAGCGGGAGGATTTCTGGGATGAGCAGTTCTTC. Translating gives CASSKREDFWDEQFF.

This rearrangement joins TRBV5-1 to TRBJ2-1, with D perhaps being TRBD1 or TRBD2 (6 bases each). Trimming cost V 0 bases and J 3 bases, with 13 bases left between them. There are 16 residues in the CDR3. Germline V gives CDR1 SGHRS, CDR2 YFSETQ. The CDR3 sequence: CASSLGQGGLYNEQFF. DNA for the CDR3: TGCGCCAGCAGCTTGGGCCAAGGGGGGCTCTACAATGAGCAGTTCTTC.

This clonotype came up a few times. The chain links TRBV7-2 to TRBJ2-7; TRBD2 matches at 8 bases. The CDR3 is 16 amino acids. V was pared by 5 bases and J by 2 bases, with 11 bases of the junction left unmatched. Germline V gives CDR1 SGHTA, CDR2 FQGNSA. CDR3 sequence reads: CASSTGLGLAAYEQYF. DNA of the CDR3: TGTGCCAGCAGCACGGGACTAGGACTGGCCGCCTACGAGCAGTACTTC.

The CDR3 reads CASSLAGKREVVTQYF. DNA for the CDR3: TGTGCCAGCAGCTTAGCGGGAAAGCGGGAGGTCGTGACCCAGTACTTC. This chain uses TRBV7-8 with TRBJ2-5; 9 bases line up with TRBD2. The ends lost 0 bases at V and 7 bases at J; junction bases unmatched: 9. This CDR3 has 16 amino acids. Germline V CDR1 and CDR2: SGHVS, FQNEAQ. Full variable domain (missing parts from reference TRBV7-8 and TRBJ2-5): GAGVSQSPRYKVAKRGQDVALRCDPISGHVSLFWYQQALGQGPEFLTYFQNEAQLDKSGLPSDRFFAERPEGSVSTLKIQRTQQEDSAVYLCASSLAGKREVVTQYFGPGTRLLVL.

This clonotype has a count of ten or more. The chain is built from TRBV6-1 and TRBJ2-1; the D gene is possibly TRBD1 (5 bases). V was shortened by 3 bases and J by 4 bases, with 16 bases between the two germline ends. The V gene's germline CDR1 is MNHNS and CDR2 SASEGT. This CDR3 has 16 amino acids. This CDR3 is CASSDRGNPPYNEQFF. The CDR3 DNA is TGTGCCAGCAGTGATAGGGGTAATCCCCCATACAATGAGCAGTTCTTC.

V is TRBV27 and J is TRBJ2-1; 8 positions match TRBD1. CDR1 MNHEY and CDR2 SMNVEV come from the germline V gene (reference sequence). With V trimmed by 4 bases and J by 3 bases, 5 bases remained unmatched. The CDR3 extends over 15 amino acids. CDR3 sequence reads: CASSSLGQGYNEQFF. The CDR3 DNA follows: TGTGCCAGCAGTTCTCTTGGACAGGGCTACAATGAGCAGTTCTTC.

V gene TRBV6-1 combines with J gene TRBJ1-5, with unresolved D. CDR3 size: 17 residues. Between the trimmed V and J ends, which lost 7 bases and 0 bases, there was a span of 19 bases. From germline, CDR1 is MNHNS and CDR2 SASEGT. As DNA, the CDR3 is TGTGCCAGCAATCCCGGGCGGCAAATTTATAGCAATCAGCCCCAGCATTTT. Translating gives CASNPGRQIYSNQPQHF.

This clonotype was seen a few times. The CDR3 nucleotides are TGTGCCAGCAGCTTAGGTCGGCCGAACACCGGGGAGCTGTTTTTT. Its translation: CASSLGRPNTGELFF. The chain is built from TRBV7-9 and TRBJ2-2; D gene unclear. There are 15 residues in the CDR3. V lost 1 base and J lost 0, with 6 bases in between. From germline, CDR1 is SEHNR and CDR2 FQNEAQ (reference sequence).

This clonotype was seen more than once but under ten times. V and J are TRBV29-1 and TRBJ1-1; tentatively, D is TRBD1 (6 bases). The CDR3 runs to 12 residues. Trimming shortened V by 7 bases and J by 1 base, and 10 bases separated the two germline ends. Germline V gene data show CDR1 as SQVTM and CDR2 as ANQGSEA. This CDR3 is CSAQGQNTEAFF. The CDR3 nucleotides read TGCAGCGCACAGGGACAGAACACTGAAGCTTTCTTT.

This chain connects TRBV20-1 to TRBJ2-3; TRBD2 matches at 11 bases. Per germline, CDR1 DFQATT and CDR2 SNEGSKA (reference sequence). The V gene end was trimmed by 3 bases and the J gene end by 5 bases; junction bases not matched to a gene: 16. The CDR3 has 18 amino acids. CDR3 protein: CSASNPGTSGFSLDTQYF. CDR3 sequence (DNA): TGCAGTGCTAGCAACCCAGGGACTAGCGGATTTAGCTTAGATACGCAGTATTTT.

J is TRBJ2-1 and V is TRBV4-3; D call uncertain. The CDR3 totals 13 residues. V dropped 3 bases and J dropped 8 bases, with 11 bases sitting between them. Germline V gene lookup returns CDR1 LGHNA and CDR2 YSLEER. The CDR3 DNA reads TGCGCCAGCAGCCAGGGAATTAGAGATGAGCAGTTCTTC. It encodes CASSQGIRDEQFF.

The table lists this clonotype with many counts. The V and J genes are TRBV7-9 and TRBJ1-6; D possibly corresponds to TRBD1 (5 bases). Trimming removed 3 bases from V and 10 bases from J, with 10 bases in between. CDR1 is SEHNR, CDR2 FQNEAQ, per germline (reference sequence). The CDR3 runs to 13 residues. The CDR3 bases are TGTGCCAGCAGCTTTCCCGGGGGATCACCCCTCCACTTT. It translates to CASSFPGGSPLHF.

This clonotype was counted between two and nine times. The chain has TRBV6-1 and TRBJ2-5, with 12 bases that match TRBD1. Germline trimming cut 8 bases from V and 5 bases from J; bases unmatched to any gene: 9. CDR3 length equals 15 residues. Germline CDR1 reads MNHNS; CDR2 reads SASEGT. The CDR3 DNA reads as TGTGCCAGCCAAATCGGGACAGGGGGCAGTGAGACCCAGTACTTC. This codes for CASQIGTGGSETQYF.

This clonotype was detected only a few times. V usage is TRBV5-1 and J usage is TRBJ2-1; D unresolved. Trimming left V 5 bases short and J 4 bases short, with 10 bases between. From germline, CDR1 is SGHRS and CDR2 YFSETQ. CDR3 size: 13 residues. The CDR3 nucleotides are TGCGCCAGCAGGTCGCTACTGTACAATGAGCAGTTCTTC. This translates into CASRSLLYNEQFF.

This chain connects TRBV12-3 or TRBV12-4 to TRBJ2-3; no clear D gene. V lost 6 bases, J lost 0 bases, and 10 bases lay in between. CDR3 size: 14 residues. In DNA, the CDR3 is TGTGCCAGCAGCAGAAGCTGGAGCACAGATACGCAGTATTTT. Translation gives CASSRSWSTDTQYF.